The clone carrying this TCR beta chain was recorded a few times. What it recognizes is unknown. Amplification used 60 Vbeta primers and 13 Jbeta primers. Method: immunoSEQ multiplex PCR; TCRdb's copy keeps in-frame clones and lacks some. The table includes approximately 210,000 clones, about four fifths detected once. The data derive from a study of cytomegalovirus exposure and HLA in healthy donors. Study-level points and caveats: Sequence variants that were highly shared formed a cluster that was likely a sequencing artifact.

V shed 5 bases and J shed 7 bases, with 21 bases lying between them. Germline values: CDR1 SEHNR, CDR2 FQNEAQ (reference sequence). This CDR3 region has 16 residues. The chain joins TRBV7-9 to TRBJ1-3; the D gene is possibly TRBD1 (5 bases). What was sequenced was PBMCs. This receptor was taken from a man younger than 35 in good health and CMV-seronegative. Written as DNA, the CDR3 is TGTGCCAGCAGCACCCGAAGTGGCTCGGGGGGGAACACCATATATTTT. Translation: CASSTRSGSGGNTIYF.